The 16 T cell receptor beta chains in this list originate from one sample, sequenced in a study of blood T cell repertoires in COVID-19. The method was immunoSEQ multiplex PCR; TCRdb's version includes in-frame clones alone and lacks a portion of them. The data contain 150,000 to 200,000 clones, around 74% of them seen just once; the ten biggest clones take up 2.5% to 3%. Sequences were obtained from peripheral blood. These receptors were taken from a woman older than 75 with acute or convalescent COVID-19.

This clone was seen once. V and J are TRBV30 and TRBJ2-5, with 11 bases aligning to TRBD1. CDR3 size: 15 residues. After removal of 3 bases from V and 5 bases from J, the junction contained 8 bases not matched to a gene. Germline CDR1 reads GTSNPN; CDR2 reads SVGIG (reference sequence). The CDR3: CAWSAPGTGGETQYF. CDR3 DNA sequence: TGTGCCTGGAGCGCCCCCGGGACAGGGGGGGAGACCCAGTACTTC.

The chain employs TRBV27 and TRBJ1-6, with D perhaps TRBD1 (5 bases). Trimming took 6 bases from V and 8 from J, leaving 11 bases between them. The CDR3 contains 13 residues. Germline CDR1 MNHEY, CDR2 SMNVEV (reference sequence). This CDR3 is CASRGLSDSPLHF. DNA for the CDR3: TGTGCCAGCAGGGGACTGTCTGATTCACCCCTCCACTTT.

This chain joins TRBV20-1 and TRBJ1-2; TRBD1 might be the D (6 bases). Germline V gives CDR1 DFQATT, CDR2 SNEGSKA (reference sequence). The V end lost 3 bases, the J end lost 0 bases, and 14 bases lay between the germline ends. The length of the CDR3 is 15 residues. The chain's CDR3 is CSASGQTGSNYGYTF. Written as DNA, the CDR3 is TGCAGTGCTAGTGGACAGACCGGGTCTAACTATGGCTACACCTTC.

This clone was seen just once. The chain recombines TRBV5-4 with TRBJ1-5, with a possible D match to TRBD1 (6 bases). Looked up from germline, CDR1 is SGHNT and CDR2 is YYREEE (reference sequence). This CDR3 is built from 14 residues. Deletions cut 0 bases from V and 2 bases from J, with 6 bases between. CDR3 nucleotide sequence: TGTGCCAGCAGCTTGGCAGGGGGCAATCAGCCCCAGCATTTT. It yields the protein CASSLAGGNQPQHF.

In its sample, this clone was seen a few times. The V gene is TRBV9, the J gene TRBJ2-1; D call uncertain. The CDR3 is 13 residues long. CDR1 SGDLS and CDR2 YYNGEE come from the germline V gene. V was pared by 3 bases and J by 7 bases, with 11 bases between. The CDR3 DNA reads as TGTGCCAGCAGCGCCTACGAGAGGAATGAGCAGTTCTTC. The encoded protein is CASSAYERNEQFF.

The CDR3 DNA is TGTGCCAGCAGTTTACCCCCGTGGCGGCAGATCTACGAGCAGTACTTC. As protein: CASSLPPWRQIYEQYF. The chain combines TRBV28 with TRBJ2-7, with D unclear. The CDR3 has 16 amino acids. Germline CDR1 is MDHEN and CDR2 is SYDVKM. With 2 bases removed from V and 3 bases from J, the gap between germline ends came to 17 bases. The full variable domain, completed using reference TRBV28 and TRBJ2-7, is DVKVTQSSRYLVKRTGEKVFLECVQDMDHENMFWYRQDPGLGLRLIYFSYDVKMKEKGDIPEGYSVSREKKERFSLILESASTNQTSMYLCASSLPPWRQIYEQYFGPGTRLTVT.

The chain links TRBV15 to TRBJ2-1; D possibly corresponds to TRBD2 (5 bases). CDR3 size: 14 residues. The V end was cut by 5 bases, the J end by 0 bases, with 8 bases between. The germline gives CDR1 LNHNV, CDR2 YYDKDF (reference sequence). Here the CDR3 DNA reads TGTGCCACCAGCTCGAGGGTCTCCTACAATGAGCAGTTCTTC. Amino acids: CATSSRVSYNEQFF.

The chain uses TRBV10-3 and TRBJ2-5; 8 bases are shared with TRBD2. The J segment lost 5 bases and the V segment lost 0 bases, leaving 8 bases of the junction unmatched. Germline CDR1 is ENHRY and CDR2 is SYGVKD. There are 16 residues in the CDR3. CDR3: CAISESATGGRETQYF. DNA of the CDR3: TGTGCCATCAGTGAGTCTGCCACGGGAGGGAGGGAGACCCAGTACTTC.

The chain recombines TRBV5-6 with TRBJ1-3; TRBD1 matches at 8 bases. Per germline, CDR1 SGHDT and CDR2 YYEEEE. The CDR3 has 15 amino acids. After removal of 1 base from V and 4 bases from J, the junction contained 4 bases not matched to a gene. CDR3 amino acids: CASSLLTGAGNTIYF. CDR3 DNA sequence: TGTGCCAGCAGCTTGTTGACAGGGGCCGGAAACACCATATATTTT.

CDR3 nucleotides: TGTGCCAGCAATCCGCCGGGGGGAAATGGCTACACCTTC. Translation gives CASNPPGGNGYTF. V and J are TRBV28 and TRBJ1-2, with D perhaps TRBD1 (5 bases). With 7 bases removed from V and 6 bases from J, the gap between germline ends came to 15 bases. The germline V gene has CDR1 MDHEN and CDR2 SYDVKM. The CDR3 consists of 13 residues.

The genes are TRBV7-2 and TRBJ2-7; 8 positions match TRBD1. Trimming took 3 bases from V and 6 from J; bases not matched to a gene: 4. The CDR3 sequence is 13 residues long. CDR1 is SGHTA and CDR2 is FQGNSA in the germline V gene. Here the CDR3 reads CASSFGQGGEQYF. The CDR3 DNA reads TGTGCCAGCAGCTTTGGACAGGGCGGCGAGCAGTACTTC.

This clone showed up just a few times. The CDR3 reads CASSPSSDPRRGYTF. CDR3 bases: TGTGCCAGCAGCCCCAGCTCAGACCCTCGGCGGGGCTACACCTTC. The chain has TRBV5-4 and TRBJ1-2; D is undetermined. The CDR3 sequence is 15 residues long. Trimming removed 4 bases at V and 8 bases at J, with 21 bases between. Germline V CDR1 and CDR2: SGHNT, YYREEE (reference sequence).

This chain links TRBV5-6 with TRBJ2-3, with D possibly matching TRBD2 (6 bases). The CDR3 has 16 residues. Germline-derived CDR1 and CDR2 are SGHDT and YYEEEE. V lost 3 bases, J lost 4 bases, and 18 bases lay in between. CDR3 in DNA: TGTGCCAGCAGCTCCGTACTAGCCCCTTCCCCAGATACGCAGTATTTT. Translating gives CASSSVLAPSPDTQYF.

The chain employs TRBV10-1 and TRBJ2-2; perhaps TRBD2 as D (11 bases). Germline-derived CDR1 and CDR2 are WNHNN and SYGVQD (reference sequence). The CDR3 loop spans 17 amino acids. Trimming stripped 4 bases from V and 5 bases from J, with 20 bases between. The CDR3 DNA sequence: TGCGCCAGCAGTGGGGACAGGGGACTAGCGGAGACCGGGGAGCTGTTTTTT. Translation gives CASSGDRGLAETGELFF.

The chain has TRBV28 and TRBJ2-3; 12 bases map to TRBD2. CDR1 is MDHEN and CDR2 is SYDVKM in the germline V gene. CDR3 length: 15 residues. Trimming took 6 bases from V and 7 from J; bases not matched to a gene: 8. The DNA of the CDR3 is TGTGCCAGCAGGTCTCTAGCGGGAGGGCTGAATACGCAGTATTTT. Amino acids: CASRSLAGGLNTQYF.

The chain links TRBV7-8 to TRBJ1-5; no reliable D call. CDR3 length: 15 residues. The germline V gene encodes CDR1 SGHVS and CDR2 FQNEAQ. Trimming shortened V by 5 bases and J by 0 bases, and 11 bases separated the two germline ends. DNA of the CDR3: TGTGCCAGCAGCCCCTACCGGGGTAGCAATCAGCCCCAGCATTTT. This gives the protein CASSPYRGSNQPQHF.